These 26 T cell receptor beta chains share one sample of origin, sequenced in a study of beta chain features in type 1 diabetes. Of the isolated RNA, all was reverse transcribed, and so the sequenced material was expressed TCRB transcripts. Here immunoSEQ multiplex PCR was the method, and the copy in TCRdb shows in-frame clones only, minus some. Seen here are hundreds of thousands of clones, roughly 17% observed once, and the top ten hold 0.02% to 0.03%. The sequenced sample was naive CD4+ T cells from blood. These TCRs come from a young woman in good health.

V usage is TRBV5-4 and J usage is TRBJ1-2, with D perhaps matching TRBD1 (5 bases). The CDR3 runs to 15 residues. Between the trimmed V and J ends, which lost 4 bases and 6 bases, there was a span of 19 bases. Germline V gives CDR1 SGHNT, CDR2 YYREEE (reference sequence). The CDR3 sequence is CASSPGTQGPHGYTF. CDR3 coding DNA: TGTGCCAGCAGCCCCGGGACCCAGGGCCCACATGGCTACACCTTC.

This clone was detected only a few times. The rearrangement joins TRBV5-4 to TRBJ1-1; 10 nucleotides align to TRBD1. The CDR3 runs 14 residues. The germline gives CDR1 SGHNT, CDR2 YYREEE (reference sequence). The junction had 2 bases not matched to a gene; V was cut back by 3 bases and J by 3 bases. CDR3 nucleotides: TGTGCCAGCAGCTGGGACAGGGGTGACACTGAAGCTTTCTTT. It yields the protein CASSWDRGDTEAFF.

This clone was recorded many times. The chain has TRBV7-9 and TRBJ2-6; tentative D call: TRBD2 (6 bases). Germline assignment: CDR1 SEHNR and CDR2 FQNEAQ (reference sequence). The germline V and J ends were trimmed by 5 bases and 0 bases, with 14 bases remaining between them. This CDR3 spans 17 amino acids. The CDR3 DNA reads TGTGCCAGCAGCCCCGCGGGACGGCTCTCTGGGGCCAACGTCCTGACTTTC. Its translation is CASSPAGRLSGANVLTF. Supplemented by reference TRBV7-9 and TRBJ2-6, the full variable domain reads DTGVSQNPRHKITKRGQNVTFRCDPISEHNRLYWYRQTLGQGPEFLTYFQNEAQLEKSRLLSDRFSAERPKGSFSTLEIQRTEQGDSAMYLCASSPAGRLSGANVLTFGAGSRLTVL.

This clone was seen only a few times. V gene TRBV21-1 combines with J gene TRBJ2-2; the table calls TRBD1, which could not be checked here. TRBV21-1 is a pseudogene segment. The CDR3 has 15 amino acids. The CDR3 region is CASSLRTEYTGELFF. DNA for the CDR3: TGTGCCAGCAGCCTACGGACAGAGTACACCGGGGAGCTGTTTTTT.

V usage is TRBV9 and J usage is TRBJ1-1, with unresolved D. Germline CDR1 and CDR2: SGDLS and YYNGEE. Between the trimmed V and J ends, which lost 2 bases and 0 bases, there was a span of 8 bases. The CDR3 contains 14 residues. CDR3 sequence reads: CASSVRSMNTEAFF. The CDR3 region has the DNA TGTGCCAGCAGCGTTAGATCTATGAACACTGAAGCTTTCTTT.

Only a few counts were recorded for this clone. This chain connects TRBV19 to TRBJ2-7; TRBD1 is a possible D gene (6 bases). Trimming removed 5 bases at V and 1 base at J, with 12 bases between. Per germline, CDR1 LNHDA and CDR2 SQIVND (reference sequence). This CDR3 is built from 14 residues. This chain's CDR3 is CASSPRTDSYEQYF. CDR3 DNA: TGTGCCAGTAGTCCCCGGACAGATTCCTACGAGCAGTACTTC. Using reference TRBV19 and TRBJ2-7 for the parts outside the CDR3, the full variable domain is DGGITQSPKYLFRKEGQNVTLSCEQNLNHDAMYWYRQDPGQGLRLIYYSQIVNDFQKGDIAEGYSVSREKKESFPLTVTSAQKNPTAFYLCASSPRTDSYEQYFGPGTRLTVT.

This chain uses TRBV4-1 with TRBJ2-1, with 11 bases identical to TRBD2. This CDR3 comprises 15 residues. Losses at the gene ends were 5 bases for V and 4 bases for J; bases not matched to a gene: 4. Germline V gene sequence: CDR1 MGHRA, CDR2 YSYEKL. CDR3 residues: CASSALAGVYNEQFF. The CDR3 coding sequence is TGCGCCAGCAGCGCACTAGCGGGAGTTTACAATGAGCAGTTCTTC.

The chain uses TRBV6-6 and TRBJ1-1; possibly TRBD1 for D (6 bases). The CDR3 consists of 13 residues. The germline gives CDR1 MNHNY, CDR2 SVGAGI (reference sequence). Trimming pared 4 bases from V and 4 bases from J, leaving 10 bases between. CDR3 nucleotide sequence: TGTGCCAGCAGTTTCGGACAGAGCACTGAAGCTTTCTTT. Translating gives CASSFGQSTEAFF.

This clone occurred a few times. The chain has TRBV28 and TRBJ2-7; weak D call: TRBD1 (6 bases). The V end was cut by 6 bases, the J end by 4 bases, with 10 bases between. This CDR3 is built from 12 residues. Germline lookup yields CDR1 MDHEN and CDR2 SYDVKM. Written as DNA, the CDR3 is TGTGCCAGCAGAGACCAGGGGTACGAGCAGTACTTC. Its translation: CASRDQGYEQYF.

This clone was seen a few times. The chain combines TRBV28 with TRBJ2-7, with 7 bases that match TRBD1. The ends lost 7 bases at V and 8 bases at J; junction bases unmatched: 17. This CDR3 contains 15 residues. CDR1 and CDR2 (germline): MDHEN, SYDVKM. Here the CDR3 reads CASMQTPGQRGQQYF. Here the CDR3 DNA reads TGTGCCAGCATGCAGACCCCGGGACAGAGGGGGCAGCAGTACTTC. Using reference TRBV28 and TRBJ2-7 for the parts outside the CDR3, the full variable domain is DVKVTQSSRYLVKRTGEKVFLECVQDMDHENMFWYRQDPGLGLRLIYFSYDVKMKEKGDIPEGYSVSREKKERFSLILESASTNQTSMYLCASMQTPGQRGQQYFGPGTRLTVT.

The V gene is TRBV5-6, the J gene TRBJ1-5; weak D call: TRBD1 (6 bases). V was cut by 2 bases and J by 7 bases, with 16 bases left in between. CDR3 length: 15 residues. From germline, CDR1 is SGHDT and CDR2 YYEEEE. Here the CDR3 reads CASSLGQSHRQPQHF. In DNA form, the CDR3 reads TGTGCCAGCAGCTTAGGACAGTCTCATCGGCAGCCCCAGCATTTT.

The rearrangement links TRBV27 to TRBJ2-2; 7 bases are shared with TRBD2. This CDR3 region has 14 residues. Losses at the gene ends were 6 bases for V and 1 base for J; bases not matched to a gene: 2. CDR1 and CDR2 (germline): MNHEY, SMNVEV (reference sequence). The CDR3 loop reads CASRASGNTGELFF. The CDR3 bases are TGTGCCAGCAGGGCTAGCGGGAACACCGGGGAGCTGTTTTTT.

The V gene is TRBV5-6, the J gene TRBJ2-7, with 10 positions matching TRBD2. This CDR3 has 15 residues. With 3 bases clipped from V and 2 bases from J, the junction kept 5 bases outside the gene matches. CDR1 is SGHDT and CDR2 is YYEEEE in the germline V gene. This CDR3 is CASSYGLAETYEQYF. CDR3 sequence (DNA): TGTGCCAGCAGCTACGGACTAGCGGAGACCTACGAGCAGTACTTC.

The chain has TRBV2 and TRBJ1-2; no clear D. The CDR3 totals 15 residues. V dropped 0 bases and J dropped 3 bases, with 11 bases sitting between them. Germline CDR1 is SNHLY and CDR2 is FYNNEI. The CDR3 loop is CASSEAAGSYYGYTF. DNA for the CDR3: TGTGCCAGCAGTGAAGCCGCGGGAAGTTACTATGGCTACACCTTC.

The chain combines TRBV2 with TRBJ1-5, with D maybe TRBD1 (6 bases). Per the germline V gene, CDR1 is SNHLY and CDR2 is FYNNEI. This CDR3 contains 14 residues. V lost 7 bases and J lost 7, with 17 bases in between. CDR3 nucleotides: TGTGCCAGCAACATACAGGGATTGGGGCAGCCCCAGCATTTT. Its protein is CASNIQGLGQPQHF.

This clone was seen more than once but under ten times. The J gene is TRBJ2-1, the V gene TRBV29-1; no clear D. Trimming removed 4 bases at V and 5 bases at J, with 18 bases between. Germline V gene data show CDR1 as SQVTM and CDR2 as ANQGSEA. The CDR3 length is 15 residues. Here the CDR3 reads CSVGLPKGGDNEQFF. CDR3 coding DNA: TGCAGCGTTGGCCTTCCGAAGGGTGGGGACAATGAGCAGTTCTTC.

The genes are TRBV11-2 and TRBJ1-1, with 9 bases matching TRBD1. Germline lookup yields CDR1 SGHAT and CDR2 FQNNGV. The CDR3 runs to 14 residues. With V trimmed by 4 bases and J by 4 bases, 4 bases remained unmatched. The CDR3 DNA follows: TGTGCCAGCAGCTGGGACAGGGCTGGCACTGAAGCTTTCTTT. It specifies CASSWDRAGTEAFF. Combining the CDR3 with reference TRBV11-2 and TRBJ1-1 gives the whole variable domain EAGVAQSPRYKIIEKRQSVAFWCNPISGHATLYWYQQILGQGPKLLIQFQNNGVVDDSQLPKDRFSAERLKGVDSTLKIQPAKLEDSAVYLCASSWDRAGTEAFFGQGTRLTVV.

This clone turned up a few times. The genes are TRBV10-3 and TRBJ2-1; TRBD2 matches at 10 bases. Germline lookup yields CDR1 ENHRY and CDR2 SYGVKD. After removal of 9 bases from V and 10 bases from J, the junction contained 15 bases not matched to a gene. This CDR3 contains 15 residues. In DNA, the CDR3 is TGTGCCATGGCGGGGGCTAGCGGGAGTTTAGTGGAGCAGTTCTTC. Amino acids: CAMAGASGSLVEQFF.

This clone appeared a few times. The chain links TRBV25-1 to TRBJ2-3, with a possible D match to TRBD2 (6 bases). This CDR3 region has 18 residues. V was clipped by 2 bases and J by 4 bases, with 22 bases between them. In germline, CDR1 is MGHDK, CDR2 SYGVNS. The CDR3 spells CASSEVPGASVGSDTQYF. CDR3 coding DNA: TGTGCCAGCAGTGAAGTCCCCGGGGCTAGCGTTGGATCAGATACGCAGTATTTT.

The chain links TRBV6-6 to TRBJ2-5; perhaps TRBD2 as D (6 bases). Between the trimmed V and J ends, which lost 0 bases and 0 bases, there was a span of 8 bases. CDR1 MNHNY and CDR2 SVGAGI come from the germline V gene (reference sequence). The CDR3 covers 15 residues. This chain's CDR3 is CASSYSLANQETQYF. CDR3 coding DNA: TGTGCCAGCAGTTACTCCCTAGCGAACCAAGAGACCCAGTACTTC.

This clone turned up a few times. The chain links TRBV5-1 to TRBJ2-7, with D hard to call. The CDR3 runs to 14 residues. In germline, CDR1 is SGHRS, CDR2 YFSETQ. Trimming shortened V by 0 bases and J by 2 bases, and 9 bases separated the two germline ends. CDR3 nucleotides: TGCGCCAGCAGCTTGGCCGGGTTTCCCTACGAGCAGTACTTC. Protein product: CASSLAGFPYEQYF.

In this sample, this clone turned up a few times. The chain couples TRBV6-5 to TRBJ2-5; D unclear. This CDR3 is built from 11 residues. Germline CDR1 is MNHEY and CDR2 is SVGAGI. V was trimmed by 6 bases and J by 2 bases, leaving 4 bases between them. DNA for the CDR3: TGTGCCAGCAGGGTACAAGAGACCCAGTACTTC. The encoded protein is CASRVQETQYF.

This clone was picked up a small number of times. This chain uses TRBV11-2 with TRBJ2-5, with 9 bases matching TRBD1. The V segment lost 4 bases and the J segment 5 bases; nucleotides outside the gene matches: 2. CDR3 length equals 13 residues. From germline, CDR1 is SGHAT and CDR2 FQNNGV. The CDR3 reads CASSWDRVETQYF. The CDR3 region has the DNA TGTGCCAGCAGCTGGGACAGGGTGGAGACCCAGTACTTC.

The rearrangement links TRBV5-4 to TRBJ2-2; D may be TRBD2 (6 bases). V was pared by 4 bases and J by 5 bases, with 6 bases between. Germline CDR1 is SGHNT and CDR2 is YYREEE (reference sequence). This CDR3 is built from 12 residues. CDR3 coding DNA: TGTGCCAGCAGCCGGGGGACCGGGGAGCTGTTTTTT. Amino acid sequence: CASSRGTGELFF.

The V gene is TRBV7-6, the J gene TRBJ1-4; the D is unclear. Trimming shortened V by 1 base and J by 4 bases, and 10 bases separated the two germline ends. In germline, CDR1 is SGHVS, CDR2 FNYEAQ. This CDR3 is built from 15 residues. CDR3 bases: TGTGCCAGCAGCTTAGTTACGGCAGTTAATGAAAAACTGTTTTTT. It codes for CASSLVTAVNEKLFF.

This clone was observed a handful of times. The CDR3 loop is CASSPSQDVIGMGNEQFF. As DNA, the CDR3 is TGTGCCAGCAGTCCCAGTCAAGACGTGATAGGGATGGGAAATGAGCAGTTCTTC. This chain connects TRBV2 to TRBJ2-1; D gene uncertain. V was trimmed by 5 bases and J by 7 bases, leaving 27 bases between them. Germline loops: CDR1 SNHLY, CDR2 FYNNEI. The CDR3 sequence is 18 residues long.